The clone carrying this T cell receptor (beta chain) has a count of ten or more. This specimen belongs to a study of T-cell reconstitution after alpha-beta-depleted transplantation in children. Unmatched junction bases numbered 8, after V lost 3 bases and J lost 8 bases. There are 14 residues in the CDR3. Unique molecular identifiers were incorporated during preparation of the TCRbeta library. One entry per CDR3 protein, called by TCRdb with MiXCR from the PCR reads. The repertoire consists of over 200,000 distinct CDR3 sequences, with around 10% occurring once and the leading ten covering over 5.5%.

This TCR came from a human donor who donated a stem cell graft to a child with acute lymphoblastic leukemia. J is TRBJ1-2 and V is TRBV12-3 or TRBV12-4; 8 bases line up with TRBD1. Here the sequenced sample was PBMCs from the stem cell graft donor, taken from the stem cell graft. CDR3 in amino acids: CASSFWQGASGYTF. CDR3 DNA: TGTGCCAGCAGTTTCTGGCAGGGGGCTTCGGGCTACACCTTC.